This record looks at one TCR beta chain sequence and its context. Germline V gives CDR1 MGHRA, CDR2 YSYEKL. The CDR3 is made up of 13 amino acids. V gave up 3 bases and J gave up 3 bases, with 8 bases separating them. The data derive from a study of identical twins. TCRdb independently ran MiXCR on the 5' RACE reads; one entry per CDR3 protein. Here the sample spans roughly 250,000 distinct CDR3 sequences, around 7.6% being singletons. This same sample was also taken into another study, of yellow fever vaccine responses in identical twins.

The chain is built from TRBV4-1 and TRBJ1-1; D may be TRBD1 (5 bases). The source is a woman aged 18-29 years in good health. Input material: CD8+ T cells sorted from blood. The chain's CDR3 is CASSHKGYTEAFF. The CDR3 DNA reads TGCGCCAGCAGCCACAAGGGGTACACTGAAGCTTTCTTT.